This TCR beta chain was captured in a study of blood T cell repertoires in COVID-19. Across the whole study: Sites in the United States, Italy and Spain provided acute and convalescent COVID-19 samples. In each case, the material was cDNA or gDNA derived from T cells, B-cell-depleted T cells, or PBMCs.

Participants' own reports of clinical history determined their cohort assignment. The authors' processing: Estimates of nucleated cell counts were drawn from the amplification of reference gene primers. The protocol was immunoSEQ multiplex PCR, while the TCRdb copy is restricted to in-frame clones and leaves out a portion. V, J and clone size are those of that table, while D and trimming were read from the DNA. The data show over 200,000 clones, 80% to 90% seen once. The sequence was collected from a woman in her thirties who had been exposed to COVID-19. Sequencing was done on a sample of PBMCs or T cells enriched from blood (not recorded which).

The CDR3 loop reads CASSLPGDPPLHF. In DNA, the CDR3 is TGTGCCAGCAGCTTACCAGGGGATCCACCCCTCCACTTT. The chain recombines TRBV13 with TRBJ1-6; the D gene is possibly TRBD1 (6 bases). The CDR3 is 13 amino acids. CDR1 and CDR2 (germline): PRHDT, FYEKMQ (reference sequence). Trimming cost V 2 bases and J 11 bases, with 10 bases left between them.